These 21 T cell receptor beta chains were all obtained from the same sample, sequenced in a study of T cell responses to AZD1222 COVID-19 vaccine. Sequencing used immunoSEQ multiplex PCR; TCRdb keeps in-frame clones, though not all of them. The sample consists of tens of thousands of clones, just over 90% of them appearing once. The sequencing used peripheral blood, collected on day 0 of MenACWY control vaccination. All receptors derive from an adult in good health.

In DNA form, the CDR3 reads TGCAGTGGCCGGGCCTCCTACGAGCAGTACTTC. Amino acids: CSGRASYEQYF. V is TRBV20-1 and J is TRBJ2-7; no clear D. There are 11 residues in the CDR3. Germline V gene lookup returns CDR1 DFQATT and CDR2 SNEGSKA (reference sequence). With 7 bases removed from V and 0 bases from J, the gap between germline ends came to 7 bases.

The chain combines TRBV2 with TRBJ2-7; TRBD1 aligns across 11 bases. From germline, CDR1 is SNHLY and CDR2 FYNNEI. Trimming at V came to 6 bases and at J to 4 bases, leaving 5 bases not matched to a gene. The CDR3 loop spans 14 amino acids. Here the CDR3 DNA reads TGTGCCAGCAGAGGGACAGGGGGGAGATACGAGCAGTACTTC. This encodes CASRGTGGRYEQYF.

This clone was picked up one time. The chain employs TRBV27 and TRBJ1-1, with D possibly TRBD1 on 5 matching bases. Germline assignment: CDR1 MNHEY and CDR2 SMNVEV (reference sequence). V lost 2 bases and J lost 6, with 13 bases in between. The CDR3 is 14 amino acids. The CDR3 sequence: CASSLGGRSAEAFF. The CDR3 DNA follows: TGTGCCAGCAGTTTAGGGGGACGGAGTGCTGAAGCTTTCTTT.

The J gene is TRBJ2-1, the V gene TRBV7-3, with TRBD2 matching 14 bases. The germline V gene has CDR1 SGHTA and CDR2 FQGTGA. V lost 5 bases, J lost 9 bases, and 3 bases stayed unmatched. There are 14 residues in the CDR3. The CDR3 protein is CASSGLAGGGEQFF. CDR3 DNA: TGTGCCAGCAGCGGACTAGCGGGAGGTGGTGAGCAGTTCTTC.

This chain joins TRBV28 and TRBJ2-5; 10 nucleotides agree with TRBD1. The V gene's germline CDR1 is MDHEN and CDR2 SYDVKM. There are 15 residues in the CDR3. The trim removed 10 bases at V and 4 bases at J, leaving 12 bases unmatched. The CDR3 nucleotides are TGTGCCACCCTCCTCCCCGGACAGGGGGGAGAGACCCAGTACTTC. This codes for CATLLPGQGGETQYF.

This chain joins TRBV3-1 (or the pseudogene TRBV3-2) and TRBJ1-1; a weak D match, TRBD1 (5 bases). CDR1 is LGHDT, CDR2 YNNKEL, per germline (reference sequence). V shed 1 base and J shed 3 bases, with 12 bases lying between them. This CDR3 comprises 15 residues. CDR3 nucleotides: TGTGCCAGCAGCCAAGCGGGGCAAGGGTACACTGAAGCTTTCTTT. Translated: CASSQAGQGYTEAFF.

This clone was seen only once. The chain carries TRBV7-6 and TRBJ2-7; 7 bases align to TRBD1. The germline V gene has CDR1 SGHVS and CDR2 FNYEAQ. The CDR3 contains 15 residues. Unmatched junction bases numbered 7, after V lost 5 bases and J lost 0 bases. CDR3 region: CASSLEQGFSYEQYF. The CDR3 DNA is TGTGCCAGCAGCCTAGAACAGGGGTTCTCCTACGAGCAGTACTTC.

This clone ranks as medium-sized. The V and J genes are TRBV9 and TRBJ2-1, with a tentative D call TRBD2 (5 bases). Between the trimmed V and J ends, which lost 0 bases and 10 bases, there was a span of 14 bases. The CDR3 contains 14 residues. The germline CDR1 and CDR2 sequences are SGDLS and YYNGEE. This CDR3 reads CASSVADFVAEQFF. In DNA form, the CDR3 reads TGTGCCAGCAGCGTAGCGGACTTTGTCGCGGAGCAGTTCTTC.

This chain uses TRBV5-4 with TRBJ2-3; D possibly corresponds to TRBD1 (6 bases). The V end lost 7 bases, the J end lost 2 bases, and 14 bases lay between the germline ends. The CDR3 is made up of 14 amino acids. CDR1 is SGHNT and CDR2 is YYREEE in the germline V gene (reference sequence). CDR3 bases: TGTGCCAGCCGCCGCGGACAGATCACAGATACGCAGTATTTT. Its translation: CASRRGQITDTQYF.

This chain connects TRBV28 to TRBJ1-2; the D gene is possibly TRBD1 (5 bases). V lost 2 bases to trimming and J lost 8 bases, with 9 bases between them. Per the germline V gene, CDR1 is MDHEN and CDR2 is SYDVKM. This CDR3 spans 12 amino acids. In nucleotides, the CDR3 is TGTGCCAGCAGTTTAGACGGGGGAGGCTACACCTTC. This encodes CASSLDGGGYTF.

V is TRBV19 and J is TRBJ1-6, with a tentative D call TRBD1 (5 bases). The germline V gene encodes CDR1 LNHDA and CDR2 SQIVND (reference sequence). V was cut by 9 bases and J by 8 bases, with 14 bases left in between. The CDR3 runs 13 residues. The CDR3 region is CASSGTRDSPLHF. CDR3 DNA: TGTGCCAGCTCCGGGACGAGGGATTCACCCCTCCACTTT.

The gene calls are TRBV7-2 and TRBJ2-1, with a tentative D call TRBD2 (6 bases). The CDR3 contains 16 residues. The V end lost 2 bases, the J end lost 0 bases, and 11 bases lay between the germline ends. Germline-derived CDR1 and CDR2 are SGHTA and FQGNSA. The CDR3 DNA reads as TGTGCCAGCAGCTTATACGGCGGGGCCTCCTACAATGAGCAGTTCTTC. It translates to CASSLYGGASYNEQFF.

The chain employs TRBV10-3 and TRBJ2-3; D remains unclear. The length of the CDR3 is 13 residues. Germline V gene lookup returns CDR1 ENHRY and CDR2 SYGVKD. Deletions cut 7 bases from V and 2 bases from J, with 10 bases between. The CDR3 nucleotides read TGTGCCATCACTAGTGACGACACAGATACGCAGTATTTT. This translates into CAITSDDTDTQYF.

CDR3 sequence (DNA): TGTGCCAGCAGTCCCGAAACGGCGGGCAATCAGCCCCAGCATTTT. This translates into CASSPETAGNQPQHF. The chain uses TRBV28 and TRBJ1-5; D unclear. The V gene's germline CDR1 is MDHEN and CDR2 SYDVKM. The germline V and J ends were trimmed by 5 bases and 2 bases, with 13 bases remaining between them. The CDR3 length is 15 residues.

The V gene is TRBV7-9, the J gene TRBJ2-1, with a possible D match to TRBD2 (6 bases). Germline V lookup: CDR1 SEHNR, CDR2 FQNEAQ (reference sequence). The CDR3 totals 15 residues. V lost 6 bases and J 2 bases, leaving 14 bases between the germline ends. The CDR3 loop is CASSPRGSAYNEQFF. The CDR3 DNA reads as TGTGCCAGCAGTCCTCGGGGGAGCGCCTACAATGAGCAGTTCTTC.

This chain links TRBV4-3 with TRBJ2-2, with 11 nucleotides matching TRBD2. This CDR3 is 18 amino acids long. The J segment lost 8 bases and the V segment lost 0 bases, leaving 11 bases of the junction unmatched. Germline CDR1 is LGHNA and CDR2 is YSLEER. DNA for the CDR3: TGCGCCAGCAGCCAAGAAATGACTAGCGGGATAGAAATGGGGGAGCTGTTTTTT. It translates to CASSQEMTSGIEMGELFF.

The chain joins TRBV30 to TRBJ1-4; 8 bases align to TRBD1. Germline assignment: CDR1 GTSNPN and CDR2 SVGIG (reference sequence). CDR3 length: 13 amino acids. Trimming at V came to 3 bases and at J to 11 bases, leaving 8 bases not matched to a gene. The DNA of the CDR3 is TGTGCCTGGAGGGCAGGGGGCGAACGGAAACTGTTTTTT. Translation gives CAWRAGGERKLFF.

The V call is TRBV13, the J call TRBJ1-1; D is unresolved. The CDR3 loop spans 13 amino acids. Germline loops: CDR1 PRHDT, CDR2 FYEKMQ (reference sequence). The ends were cut back, 5 bases at V and 2 bases at J, with 9 bases in the middle. The CDR3 sequence: CASSPLANTEAFF. The CDR3 nucleotides read TGTGCCAGCAGCCCCCTTGCAAACACTGAAGCTTTCTTT.

The chain's CDR3 is CASSFPGELFF. CDR3 sequence (DNA): TGCGCCAGCAGCTTTCCCGGGGAGCTGTTTTTT. The V and J genes are TRBV5-1 and TRBJ2-2; D remains unclear. Trimming left V 2 bases short and J 6 bases short, with 2 bases between. The CDR3 extends over 11 amino acids. CDR1 and CDR2 (germline): SGHRS, YFSETQ.

On this clone itself: The sample carries other DNA sequences with the same CDR3. The rearrangement links TRBV19 to TRBJ1-1; 9 bases align to TRBD1. Germline V gene sequence: CDR1 LNHDA, CDR2 SQIVND (reference sequence). The ends lost 5 bases at V and 0 bases at J; junction bases unmatched: 1. The CDR3 runs 14 residues. The CDR3 loop is CASSRDRVNTEAFF. In DNA, the CDR3 is TGTGCCAGTAGTCGGGACAGGGTGAACACTGAAGCTTTCTTT.

The V and J genes are TRBV7-9 and TRBJ1-2, with D unclear. From germline, CDR1 is SEHNR and CDR2 FQNEAQ (reference sequence). The CDR3 has 13 amino acids. V shed 6 bases and J shed 8 bases, with 16 bases lying between them. DNA of the CDR3: TGTGCCAGCAGTCCTGTTCCTACGGAAGGCTACACCTTC. Translating gives CASSPVPTEGYTF. Complete variable domain (other parts from reference TRBV7-9 and TRBJ1-2): DTGVSQNPRHKITKRGQNVTFRCDPISEHNRLYWYRQTLGQGPEFLTYFQNEAQLEKSRLLSDRFSAERPKGSFSTLEIQRTEQGDSAMYLCASSPVPTEGYTFGSGTRLTVV.